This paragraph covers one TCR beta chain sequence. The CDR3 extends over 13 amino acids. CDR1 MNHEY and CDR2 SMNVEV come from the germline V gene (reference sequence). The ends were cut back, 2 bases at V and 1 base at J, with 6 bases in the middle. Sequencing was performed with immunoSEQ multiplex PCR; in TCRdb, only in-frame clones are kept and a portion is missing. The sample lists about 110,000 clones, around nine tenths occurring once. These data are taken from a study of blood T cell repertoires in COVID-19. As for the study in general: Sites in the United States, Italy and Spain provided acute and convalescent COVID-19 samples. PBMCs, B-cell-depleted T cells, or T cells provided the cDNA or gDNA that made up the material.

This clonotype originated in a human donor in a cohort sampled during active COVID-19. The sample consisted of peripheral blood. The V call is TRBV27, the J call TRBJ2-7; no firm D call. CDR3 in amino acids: CASSLVQSYEQYF. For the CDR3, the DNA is TGTGCCAGCAGTTTAGTACAGTCCTACGAGCAGTACTTC.